This TCR beta chain was obtained from a study of blood T cell repertoires in COVID-19. About the research overall: COVID-19 samples from acute and convalescent phases originated in the United States, Italy and Spain.

In the original processing: Amplification from reference gene primers served as the basis for estimated nucleated cell counts. Profiled with immunoSEQ multiplex PCR; TCRdb holds only in-frame clones, not every one. The D gene and trimming were derived from the DNA, and the V and J assignments and clone size from that table. This sample has 380,000 or so clones, with more than 75% found just once. This CDR3 contains 17 residues. V lost 0 bases to trimming and J lost 4 bases; unmatched junction nucleotides: 7. CDR1 SGHAT and CDR2 FQNNGV come from the germline V gene. Individuals drawn from about two dozen US areas were roughly 18 to 100 years old. Assignments of participants to cohorts depended upon their own reported clinical history.

The specimen sequenced was PBMCs or T cells enriched from blood (not recorded which). The receptor was isolated from a woman aged 25 to 39 with acute COVID-19. The chain joins TRBV11-2 to TRBJ1-2; 11 positions match TRBD1. DNA of the CDR3: TGTGCCAGCAGCTTAGACCTTGGACAGGGGGCTGTCTATGGCTACACCTTC. Its protein is CASSLDLGQGAVYGYTF.